The source of this T cell receptor (beta chain) is a study of OX40 agonist ivuxolimab in advanced cancers. Repertoires were generated with immunoSEQ multiplex PCR, while TCRdb's copy carries only in-frame clones and drops some. The table has some 30,000 clones, around 90% seen once; the top ten hold just under 9.5%. This receptor was identified in an adult with an advanced solid tumor such as melanoma, head and neck, liver or kidney cancer. This material consisted of CD4+ or CD8+ T cells sorted from blood, taken in a trial of the OX40 agonist ivuxolimab.

CDR3 bases: TGCAGCGTTGAAGGGACTTTAGGGACAGGGTGGGGAGAGACCCAGTACTTC. Translated, it gives CSVEGTLGTGWGETQYF. V gene TRBV29-1 combines with J gene TRBJ2-5; 9 bases are a match to TRBD1. The CDR3 is 17 residues long. The ends lost 1 base at V and 4 bases at J; junction bases unmatched: 13. In germline, CDR1 is SQVTM, CDR2 ANQGSEA.